The next 22 T cell receptor beta chains were all read from a single sample in a study of T cell repertoires in cytomegalovirus infection. MiXCR, run by TCRdb on the reads, gives a single entry per CDR3 protein. The data show about 210,000 distinct CDR3 sequences, with roughly 6.5% seen just once and around 6.5% held by the top ten. Sequencing input: PBMCs. Receptors originate from a human donor in good health (CMV status not recorded). Some clones in this sample may be carry-over from other donors' samples.

This clonotype was counted many times. The chain uses TRBV9 and TRBJ2-6, with D maybe TRBD1 (5 bases). Trimming cost V 0 bases and J 0 bases, with 10 bases left between them. The CDR3 extends over 17 amino acids. Per germline, CDR1 SGDLS and CDR2 YYNGEE. The CDR3 DNA reads TGTGCCAGCAGCGTAGCAGGACAAACCTCTGGGGCCAACGTCCTGACTTTC. Its protein is CASSVAGQTSGANVLTF.

The table lists this clonotype with many counts. The chain links TRBV7-2 to TRBJ1-6; weak D call: TRBD1 (5 bases). The CDR3 loop spans 14 amino acids. V lost 1 base, J lost 8 bases, and 9 bases lay in between. Germline V lookup: CDR1 SGHTA, CDR2 FQGNSA. This CDR3 reads CASSLGRDDSPLHF. The CDR3 bases are TGTGCCAGCAGCTTAGGGAGGGACGATTCACCCCTCCACTTT.

In its sample, this clonotype was seen a few times. The chain combines TRBV6-2 or TRBV6-3 with TRBJ2-1; 9 bases map to TRBD1. Germline V gene sequence: CDR1 MNHEY, CDR2 SVGEGT. The CDR3 has 14 amino acids. After removal of 7 bases from V and 7 bases from J, the junction contained 8 bases not matched to a gene. The CDR3 protein is CASNRQGVGNEQFF. In nucleotides, the CDR3 is TGTGCCAGCAATAGACAGGGGGTAGGGAATGAGCAGTTCTTC.

The table lists this clonotype with many counts. This rearrangement joins TRBV12-3 or TRBV12-4 to TRBJ1-4; D is possibly TRBD1 (5 bases). V shed 4 bases and J shed 3 bases, with 12 bases lying between them. The CDR3 is made up of 15 amino acids. Here the CDR3 DNA reads TGTGCCAGCAGTTCCGGGGGGGGGGCTAATGAAAAACTGTTTTTT. Its translation is CASSSGGGANEKLFF.

This clonotype came up many times. The chain carries TRBV6-2 or TRBV6-3 and TRBJ1-5; no reliable D call. The V gene lost 6 bases and the J gene lost 4 bases, with 16 bases spanning the gap. Germline CDR1 and CDR2: MNHEY and SVGEGT. The CDR3 is 15 amino acids. CDR3 sequence reads: CASSHSQRGNQPQHF. Written as DNA, the CDR3 is TGTGCCAGCAGCCATAGTCAGAGAGGGAATCAGCCCCAGCATTTT.

The J gene is TRBJ2-2, the V gene TRBV5-1, with 7 positions matching TRBD1. V lost 4 bases to trimming and J lost 7 bases; unmatched junction nucleotides: 10. Germline V CDR1 and CDR2: SGHRS, YFSETQ. The CDR3 runs 15 residues. The CDR3 reads CASSVALGGIGELFF. The CDR3 nucleotides read TGCGCCAGCAGCGTGGCCTTAGGGGGCATCGGGGAGCTGTTTTTT. Full variable domain (rest looked up from reference TRBV5-1 and TRBJ2-2): KAGVTQTPRYLIKTRGQQVTLSCSPISGHRSVSWYQQTPGQGLQFLFEYFSETQRNKGNFPGRFSGRQFSNSRSEMNVSTLELGDSALYLCASSVALGGIGELFFGEGSRLTVL.

This clonotype has at least ten counts. The V gene is TRBV7-2, the J gene TRBJ2-1; D assignment may be TRBD1 or TRBD2 (5 bases each). CDR1 is SGHTA and CDR2 is FQGNSA in the germline V gene. Trimming cost V 0 bases and J 9 bases, with 12 bases left between them. This CDR3 is built from 14 residues. The DNA of the CDR3 is TGTGCCAGCAGCTTAGCTCAGGGTGGGGGTGAGCAGTTCTTC. It codes for CASSLAQGGGEQFF.

This clonotype came up many times. V gene TRBV7-2 combines with J gene TRBJ2-2, with 8 bases matching TRBD2. The CDR3 length is 15 residues. Trimming cost V 3 bases and J 4 bases; bases outside gene matches: 4. Per the germline V gene, CDR1 is SGHTA and CDR2 is FQGNSA. CDR3 protein: CASSFLAGITGELFF. The CDR3 DNA is TGTGCCAGCAGCTTTTTAGCGGGGATCACCGGGGAGCTGTTTTTT. The complete variable domain, with remaining parts taken from reference TRBV7-2 and TRBJ2-2, reads GAGVSQSPSNKVTEKGKDVELRCDPISGHTALYWYRQSLGQGLEFLIYFQGNSAPDKSGLPSDRFSAERTGGSVSTLTIQRTQQEDSAVYLCASSFLAGITGELFFGEGSRLTVL.

This clonotype was detected ten times or more. The J gene is TRBJ1-2, the V gene TRBV12-3 or TRBV12-4, with D unclear. V was shortened by 1 base and J by 8 bases, with 17 bases between the two germline ends. This CDR3 is built from 15 residues. The CDR3 spells CASSLGEGPLDGYTF. The CDR3 DNA reads TGTGCCAGCAGTTTAGGGGAGGGCCCTCTCGACGGCTACACCTTC.

There are many counts of this clonotype. V and J are TRBV7-3 and TRBJ1-1, with 7 bases fitting TRBD1. The germline V gene has CDR1 SGHTA and CDR2 FQGTGA. V dropped 4 bases and J dropped 3; count of bases not matched to a gene: 11. The CDR3 covers 16 residues. The CDR3 region is CASSSTRTGLHTEAFF. The CDR3 DNA reads TGTGCCAGCAGCTCCACCCGGACAGGACTCCACACTGAAGCTTTCTTT.

This clonotype has at least ten counts. This chain links TRBV7-9 with TRBJ2-7; either TRBD1 or TRBD2 may supply D (5 bases each). V gave up 5 bases and J gave up 2 bases, with 25 bases separating them. This CDR3 has 18 residues. Germline loops: CDR1 SEHNR, CDR2 FQNEAQ (reference sequence). The CDR3 reads CASSSHLRDGVYPYEQYF. The CDR3 DNA follows: TGTGCCAGCAGCAGCCACCTCCGGGACGGAGTTTACCCCTACGAGCAGTACTTC. Together with reference TRBV7-9 and TRBJ2-7, the CDR3 gives the full variable domain: DTGVSQNPRHKITKRGQNVTFRCDPISEHNRLYWYRQTLGQGPEFLTYFQNEAQLEKSRLLSDRFSAERPKGSFSTLEIQRTEQGDSAMYLCASSSHLRDGVYPYEQYFGPGTRLTVT.

This clonotype was recorded many times. This chain joins TRBV15 and TRBJ1-5, with D possibly TRBD1 on 5 matching bases. Trimming removed 3 bases from V and 3 bases from J, with 12 bases in between. CDR3 length: 15 residues. CDR1 and CDR2 from the germline V gene are LNHNV and YYDKDF (reference sequence). CDR3 amino acids: CATSSDGGYNQPQHF. The DNA of the CDR3 is TGTGCCACCAGCAGTGATGGGGGTTACAATCAGCCCCAGCATTTT.

In this sample, this clonotype turned up many times. V usage is TRBV12-3 or TRBV12-4 and J usage is TRBJ1-1; unclear D gene. Trimming stripped 5 bases from V and 2 bases from J, with 15 bases between. The CDR3 is 15 amino acids. This CDR3 is CASSVHEGSNTEAFF. In nucleotides, the CDR3 is TGTGCCAGCAGTGTGCATGAAGGTTCCAACACTGAAGCTTTCTTT.

V usage is TRBV7-2 and J usage is TRBJ2-5; 10 bases are a match to TRBD2. Trimming at V came to 1 base and at J to 3 bases, leaving 5 bases not matched to a gene. Germline V lookup: CDR1 SGHTA, CDR2 FQGNSA. This CDR3 is built from 16 residues. The CDR3, as DNA: TGTGCCAGCAGCTTAGAGCCTAGCGGGAGCAAAGAGACCCAGTACTTC. It translates to CASSLEPSGSKETQYF.

This clonotype was detected many times. The chain links TRBV28 to TRBJ1-6; 8 bases line up with TRBD1. The germline CDR1 and CDR2 sequences are MDHEN and SYDVKM. The CDR3 totals 12 residues. J lost 9 bases, V lost 9 bases, and 4 bases had no gene match. The CDR3 DNA reads as TGTGCCAGTGGACAGGGTGGTTCACCCCTCCACTTT. The encoded protein is CASGQGGSPLHF.

This clonotype was seen many times. The chain uses TRBV12-3 or TRBV12-4 and TRBJ1-2; 9 bases agree with TRBD1. Trimming cost V 6 bases and J 6 bases; bases outside gene matches: 8. The CDR3 loop spans 14 amino acids. The CDR3 DNA reads as TGTGCCAGCAGGACCTCCGGGACAGGGCATGGCTACACCTTC. Its translation is CASRTSGTGHGYTF.

This clonotype was recorded a few times. The chain is built from TRBV23-1 and TRBJ2-7; D possibly corresponds to TRBD2 (6 bases). TRBV23-1 is given ORF status, its function remaining uncertain. Deletions cut 0 bases from V and 0 bases from J, with 9 bases between. The CDR3 contains 15 residues. This CDR3 is CASSQSGRPSYEQYF. The CDR3 region has the DNA TGCGCCAGCAGTCAATCGGGGAGGCCCTCCTACGAGCAGTACTTC.

V usage is TRBV9 and J usage is TRBJ2-7; TRBD1 matches 7 bases. Germline V gene lookup returns CDR1 SGDLS and CDR2 YYNGEE. The junction had 8 bases not matched to a gene; V was cut back by 0 bases and J by 2 bases. The CDR3 covers 16 residues. CDR3 protein: CASSVGAGGEAYEQYF. For the CDR3, the DNA is TGTGCCAGCAGCGTAGGCGCAGGGGGAGAAGCCTACGAGCAGTACTTC.

This clonotype was seen repeatedly, ten times or more. The chain employs TRBV7-2 and TRBJ1-6; D not certain. Germline V gives CDR1 SGHTA, CDR2 FQGNSA. Trimming stripped 4 bases from V and 7 bases from J, with 14 bases between. CDR3 size: 15 residues. The CDR3, as DNA: TGTGCCAGCAGCTCGGCGGGCCTGGGAAATTCACCCCTCCACTTT. As protein: CASSSAGLGNSPLHF.

This clonotype appeared many times. V and J are TRBV19 and TRBJ1-5; 7 bases are a match to TRBD1. Germline CDR1 LNHDA, CDR2 SQIVND (reference sequence). The V and J ends lost 5 bases and 7 bases, in that order; junction bases with no gene match: 11. The CDR3 totals 15 residues. CDR3 coding DNA: TGTGCCAGTAGTGCCTCGACAGGGATTGACCAGCCCCAGCATTTT. Protein: CASSASTGIDQPQHF. The entire variable domain, with the rest obtained from reference TRBV19 and TRBJ1-5, is as follows: DGGITQSPKYLFRKEGQNVTLSCEQNLNHDAMYWYRQDPGQGLRLIYYSQIVNDFQKGDIAEGYSVSREKKESFPLTVTSAQKNPTAFYLCASSASTGIDQPQHFGDGTRLSIL.

This clonotype came up many times. The chain is built from TRBV7-3 and TRBJ2-1, with 7 bases identical to TRBD2. The CDR3 extends over 17 amino acids. The ends lost 2 bases at V and 2 bases at J; junction bases unmatched: 9. The V gene's germline CDR1 is SGHTA and CDR2 FQGTGA. The CDR3 DNA reads TGTGCCAGCAGCTTACAAGCGGGGCGCTTCCCCTACAATGAGCAGTTCTTC. Protein: CASSLQAGRFPYNEQFF.

This clonotype was recorded many times. The chain is built from TRBV4-3 and TRBJ2-7; D ambiguous. Looked up from germline, CDR1 is LGHNA and CDR2 is YSLEER. This CDR3 contains 15 residues. Deletions cut 0 bases from V and 0 bases from J, with 9 bases between. CDR3 sequence reads: CASSQEAESSYEQYF. Here the CDR3 DNA reads TGCGCCAGCAGCCAAGAGGCAGAAAGCTCCTACGAGCAGTACTTC.